The clone carrying this T cell receptor (beta chain) was recorded a few times. The target antigen is unknown. The junction had 4 bases not matched to a gene; V was cut back by 0 bases and J by 7 bases. The CDR3 extends over 16 amino acids. This entry belongs to a study of response to subunit inactivated influenza vaccine. Whole-study results and caveats: Seasonal influenza vaccination, on each occasion, was suggested by the authors to recruit few new T cells.

Via MiXCR, TCRdb re-called the RT-PCR reads, giving one row per CDR3 protein. In the table there are roughly 710,000 distinct CDR3 sequences, less than 15% of which are singletons. The chain is built from TRBV12-3 or TRBV12-4 and TRBJ2-1, with 12 bases matching TRBD1. The clonotype comes from a man in his fifties or sixties who received an inactivated influenza vaccine. Sequences were derived from PBMCs from blood, sampled roughly 2 weeks before vaccination. The CDR3 loop is CASSLAPGQGANEQFF. In DNA, the CDR3 is TGTGCCAGCAGTTTAGCACCGGGACAGGGGGCGAATGAGCAGTTCTTC.